This T cell receptor (beta chain) was retrieved from a study of cytomegalovirus exposure and HLA in healthy donors (dated by TCRdb to the late 2010s). Background for the entire study: An earlier analysis of 550 to 700 of the donors reported 276 Gb of sequence data and 117 million unique TCR beta sequences from 150 million to 200 million T cells. Using immunosequencing, the study profiled T cell repertoires from roughly 650 subjects and related those repertoires to cytomegalovirus serostatus. An earlier analysis of 500 to 750 of the donors applied high-throughput TCR beta sequencing to assess whether each TCR beta V gene segment acted as functional or pseudogenic. Both class I and class II loci were covered by HLA typing, at four-digit resolution. To predict cytomegalovirus infection status, the study brought together high-throughput TCR immunosequencing, statistical association of individual TCRs with disease status, and machine learning. Donor age, sex, ethnicity and CMV serostatus were collected together with the repertoire data. The number of typed donors differed by locus: about 620-640 for A, B, C, DRB1 and DQB1; 500 to 550 for DQA1; approximately 600 for DPA1; and approximately 450 for DPB1. Genome-wide SNP genotypes for about three fifths of the 666 donors were used in a later genetic analysis, which treated that subset as a discovery cohort. Among the approximately 430 genotyped donors, roughly 80% belonged to the genetic ancestry cluster associated with self-reported Caucasian donors. An early release that covered about 600 HLA-typed donors contained approximately 300 gigabases of sequencing data and around 85 million unique TCR sequences. The aim of the study was to test whether cataloging public T cell receptors could identify signatures of past pathogen exposure. In a later analysis, previously published TCR beta repertoires from several hundred donors were re-analyzed and high-resolution HLA genotyping was added so that TCR occurrence patterns could be studied. Because of strong linkage in the cohort, roughly five DR-DQ haplotypes were treated as single units for association and clustering. Along with the roughly 670-subject first cohort, a separate validation cohort of 120 different subjects was used. Among about 400 genotyped donors of the cohort, an average of approximately 220,000 unique TCR beta nucleotide sequences was sequenced per donor, of which 15% to 20% were non-productive. In the later analysis, no new phenotypic data were used to find candidate immune exposures; instead, reliance was placed on TCR beta sequences and their occurrence across donors. Every repertoire in the discovery cohort had been generated on one and the same sequencing platform. Study-wide conclusions, independent of this receptor: In a later genetic analysis, a missense DCLRE1C variant was associated with V-gene and J-gene trimming of TCR beta chains, and the association was replicated in an independent cohort. Roughly uniform sequencing depth across donors was assumed in presence/absence analyses, although this assumption may not hold. In a later analysis, TCR association rates were found to vary across HLA loci, with the most associated TCRs seen for DRB1 alleles and the fewest for HLA-C alleles. A later analysis associated 17,000 or so TCR beta sequences with specific HLA alleles at a false discovery rate of 0.05. Compared with the roughly 700-donor mean, donors in an Asian-associated ancestry cluster had fewer N-insertions in productive TCRs, according to a later genetic analysis. The cohort was sequenced for TCR beta chains only, and without alpha or paired-chain data the features that could be detected were limited. An earlier analysis of 587 of the donors showed that most TCR beta V segments appeared in productive rearrangements either about 90% or about 30% of the time, which broadly matched IMGT annotations. The authors suggested that the approach could potentially be extended to other disease states and immunological phenotypes. Because HLA typing was missing for some donors at each locus, association tests included only the typed subset. A total of 150 to 200 TCR beta chains were listed by the study as associated with cytomegalovirus. In both the original and validation cohorts, the classifier was reported to diagnose cytomegalovirus status with high specificity and sensitivity. Linkage disequilibrium might explain the correlated functional status among segregating V segments, but an unknown experimental factor could not be ruled out. A further reported finding was that TCR beta sequences accurately predicted the HLA-A and HLA-B alleles for most subjects in the first cohort. Most CMV-associated TCR beta chains appeared to be HLA-restricted in a later analysis, and the HLA associations seemed to be driven largely by CMV exposure. When HLA alleles, especially DR and DQ, strongly co-occurred, attributing TCR associations to individual alleles was difficult. A later analysis reported that several top co-occurrence clusters appeared linked to parvovirus B19, influenza, CMV and Epstein-Barr virus. The only immune exposure information available for the cohort was CMV serostatus. Because counts were too low, seventeen rarely observed V segments, including chromosome 9 orphons, were left out of the earlier analysis of 587 of the donors. In a later analysis, HLA-associated TCR beta chains were found to be more clonally expanded and to have lower generation probabilities than equally common non-associated chains. Some IMGT-functional V segments, including TRBV6-2 and TRBV6-3, could not be told apart with the 87-base-pair reads, so those segments were excluded. A cluster of highly shared sequence variants was judged likely to represent a technical artifact of the sequencing pipeline. In vitro tests confirmed that three of the cytomegalovirus-associated TCR beta chains recognize cytomegalovirus antigens. Most TCR sequences were observed very rarely across donors, whereas some public TCRs were present in many individuals.

V drops 6 bases and J drops 8 bases, leaving 31 bases in between. Sequences MDHEN (CDR1) and SYDVKM (CDR2) are obtained from the germline V gene. The CDR3 contains 18 residues, cysteine and phenylalanine counted. Only the CDR3 part of the read is kept: 54 bases, read in frame from the first base. Library creation used the immunoSEQ multiplex PCR assay. A mixture of 60 forward primers for TCR Vbeta segments and 13 reverse primers for TCR Jbeta segments was used in the multiplex PCR. Amplification of the CDR3 region of rearranged TCR beta genes was performed with a multiplex PCR assay on genomic DNA. Amplified TCR beta libraries were sequenced as 87-base-pair reads on the Illumina HiSeq System. From the authors' description of their analysis: In a later analysis, tens of millions of unique TCR beta chains were counted across the approximately 670 repertoires, and around 10 million of these chains were shared by at least two donors. Raw reads were error-corrected and collapsed into unique sequences by a nearest-neighbor algorithm in which closely related sequences were merged to remove PCR and sequencing errors. To assign V, D and J gene segments, CDR3 sequences were aligned to IMGT reference sequences. Each retained sequence needed at least a six-nucleotide match to both a V gene segment and a J gene segment. A rearrangement was called productive if the CDR3 had no stop codons and remained in frame with V and J, and every other rearrangement was called non-productive. CDR3 was defined by IMGT convention, running from the second conserved V-encoded cysteine to the conserved J-encoded phenylalanine. The earlier analysis of 500 to 650 of the donors excluded any sequence lacking an unambiguous match to a single V gene segment. In an earlier analysis of a few hundred of the donors, V segments were called functional above 56.7% productive rearrangements and were called segregating when the between-donor standard deviation exceeded 5%. To diagnose cytomegalovirus status from the catalog of TCR beta chain sequences, a statistical classification framework was built. In a later analysis, V and J genes were assigned by comparing TCR nucleotide sequences against IMGT/GENE-DB human TR gene sequences. In a later analysis, CDR3 sequences and most-parsimonious VDJ recombination scenarios were assigned using the TCRdist pipeline. In a later analysis, each TCR beta chain was defined by its CDR3 amino acid sequence together with its V-gene family, and reads lacking a unique V-gene family were excluded. To address suspected cross-contamination and a sequencing artifact, a later analysis removed 592 highly shared, low-generation-probability nucleotide sequences. In a later analysis, a clonal expansion index for each public chain was calculated from normalized within-repertoire ranks of inferred template counts. A later analysis computed generation probabilities with a VDJ recombination model fitted to out-of-frame rearrangements, and checked the results against IGoR. In a later analysis, TCR-TCR, TCR-HLA and TCR-CMV co-occurrence was scored with hypergeometric tests, and a repertoire-size bias correction was applied to TCR pairs. False discovery rates were estimated in a later analysis by permuting HLA or CMV assignments 20 times. In a later analysis, co-occurring TCRs were grouped with DBSCAN, and TCRdist sequence similarity was added when clustering was performed within HLA-allele-positive subsets. Repertoires with fewer than 30,000 or more than 120,000 public chains were left out of co-occurrence clustering, as were a handful of repertoires with anomalous nucleotide sharing. TCRdb holds this immuneACCESS table with in-frame rearrangements only. Some clones are missing; in checked studies, unresolved V genes explain under half, and the rest has no known cause. Clonal size and the V and J genes are those of that table, whereas D and trimming came from the DNA. The sample table holds about 120,000 clones, of which 79% were seen once. Around 4.4% of the sample comes from the top ten.

The cohort was made up of about 670 healthy bone marrow donors. Cohort members were all nominally healthy when sampled, although unrecorded immune exposures were likely present. The donor tested CMV seropositive and was one of the 289 seropositive cohort members. Every donor gave a peripheral blood sample, and the peripheral blood mononuclear cells from that sample were used for TCR beta sequencing. Genomic DNA extraction from the blood cell samples was performed with the Qiagen DNeasy Blood Extraction Kit. This clone was recorded once. Its antigen target is currently unknown. No base-level quality is on record; no much larger clone is a single base apart.

The source material was PBMCs. The chain employs TRBV28 and TRBJ1-2, with the D gene not clear enough to name. This clonotype was sampled from a man between 25 and 39 years old in good health and CMV-seropositive. CDR3 protein: CASSTQRGVRIPNKGYTF. At the DNA level, the sequence is TGTGCCAGCAGCACCCAACGAGGCGTCCGAATTCCCAACAAAGGCTACACCTTC.